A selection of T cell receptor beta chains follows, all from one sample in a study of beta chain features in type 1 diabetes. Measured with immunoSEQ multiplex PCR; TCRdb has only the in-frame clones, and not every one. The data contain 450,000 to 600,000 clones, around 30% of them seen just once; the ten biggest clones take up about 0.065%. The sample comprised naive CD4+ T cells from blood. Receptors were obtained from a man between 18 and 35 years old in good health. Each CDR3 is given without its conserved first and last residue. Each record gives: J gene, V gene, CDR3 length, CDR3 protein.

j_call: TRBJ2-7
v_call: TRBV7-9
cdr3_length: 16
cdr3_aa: ASSLVAGGANGRYEQY

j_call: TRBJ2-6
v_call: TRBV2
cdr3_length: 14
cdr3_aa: ASRRGQGPWANVLT

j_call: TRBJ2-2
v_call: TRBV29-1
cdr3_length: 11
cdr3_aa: SVGHLGPGELF

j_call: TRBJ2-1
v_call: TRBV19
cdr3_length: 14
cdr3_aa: ASTRLAGVPYNEQF

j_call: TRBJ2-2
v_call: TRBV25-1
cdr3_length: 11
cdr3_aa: ASSVDFTGELF

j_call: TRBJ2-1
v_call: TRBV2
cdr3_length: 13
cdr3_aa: ASSGASGRRNEQF

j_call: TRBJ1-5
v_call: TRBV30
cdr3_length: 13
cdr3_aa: AWSVRRDRYQPQH

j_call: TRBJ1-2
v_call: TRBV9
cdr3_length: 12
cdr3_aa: ASSAAGTGLGYT

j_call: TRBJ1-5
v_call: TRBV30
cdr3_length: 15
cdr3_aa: AWSVPAGMNSNQPQH

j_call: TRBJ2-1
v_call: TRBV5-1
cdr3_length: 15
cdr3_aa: ASSLAPLAGGFNEQF

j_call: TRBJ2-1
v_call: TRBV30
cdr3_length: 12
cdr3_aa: AWSSFLAGVEQF

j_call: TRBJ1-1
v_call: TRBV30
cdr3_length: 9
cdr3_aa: AWTGRGATF

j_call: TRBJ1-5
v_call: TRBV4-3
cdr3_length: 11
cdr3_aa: ASSGGLGQPQH

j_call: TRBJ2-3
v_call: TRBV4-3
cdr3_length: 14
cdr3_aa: ASSQDGAGSGDTQY

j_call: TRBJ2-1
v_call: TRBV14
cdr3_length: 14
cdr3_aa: ASSQDGGSGLNEQF

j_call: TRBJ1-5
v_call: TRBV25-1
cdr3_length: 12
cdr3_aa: ASSGGQSNQPQH

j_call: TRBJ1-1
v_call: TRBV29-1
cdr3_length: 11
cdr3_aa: SVDGGLNTEAF

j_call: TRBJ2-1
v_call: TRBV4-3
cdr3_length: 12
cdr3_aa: ASRLDSAGNEQF

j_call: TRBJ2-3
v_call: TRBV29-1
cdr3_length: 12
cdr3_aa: SPVLGGKGDTQY

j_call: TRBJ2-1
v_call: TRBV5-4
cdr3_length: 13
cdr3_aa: ASTLAAGSYNEQF

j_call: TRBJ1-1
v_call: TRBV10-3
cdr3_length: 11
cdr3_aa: AISVTLNTEAF

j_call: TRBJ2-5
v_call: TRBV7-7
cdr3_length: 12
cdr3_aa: ASSLGLMGETQY

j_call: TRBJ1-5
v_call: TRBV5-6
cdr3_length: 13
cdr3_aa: ASSRQGLSNQPQH

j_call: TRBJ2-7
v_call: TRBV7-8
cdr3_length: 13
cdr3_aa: ASSSRATASYEQY

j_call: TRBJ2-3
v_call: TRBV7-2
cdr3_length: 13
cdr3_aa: ASSLTGLATDTQY

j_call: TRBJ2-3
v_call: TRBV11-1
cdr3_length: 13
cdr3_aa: ASSFAGASGVTQY

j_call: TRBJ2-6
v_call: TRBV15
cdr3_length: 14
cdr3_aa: ATSRAVKSGANVLT

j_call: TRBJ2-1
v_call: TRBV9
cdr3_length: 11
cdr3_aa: ASSVLLYNEQF

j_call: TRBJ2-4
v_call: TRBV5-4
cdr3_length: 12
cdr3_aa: ASSLRLAKNIQY

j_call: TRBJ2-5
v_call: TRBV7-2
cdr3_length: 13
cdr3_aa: ASRRRDTGGETQY

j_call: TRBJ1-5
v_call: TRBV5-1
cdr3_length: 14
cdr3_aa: ASSLGAASGNQPQH